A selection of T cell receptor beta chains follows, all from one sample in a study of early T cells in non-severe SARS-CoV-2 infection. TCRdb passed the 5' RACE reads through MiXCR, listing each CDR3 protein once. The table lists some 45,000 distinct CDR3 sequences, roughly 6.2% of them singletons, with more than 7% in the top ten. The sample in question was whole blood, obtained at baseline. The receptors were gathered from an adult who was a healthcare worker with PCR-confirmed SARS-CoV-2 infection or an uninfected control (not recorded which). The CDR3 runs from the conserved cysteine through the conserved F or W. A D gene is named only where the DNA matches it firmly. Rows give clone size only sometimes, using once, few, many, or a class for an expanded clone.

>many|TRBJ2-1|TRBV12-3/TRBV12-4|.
CASSPPAENNEQFF
TGTGCCAGCAGTCCTCCCGCCGAAAACAATGAGCAGTTCTTC
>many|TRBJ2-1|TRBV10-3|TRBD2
CAIRADGTRGDEQFF
TGTGCCATCAGGGCCGACGGGACTAGAGGCGATGAGCAGTTCTTC
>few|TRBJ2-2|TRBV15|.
CATSKDRETGELFF
TGTGCCACCAGCAAAGACAGAGAAACCGGGGAGCTGTTTTTT
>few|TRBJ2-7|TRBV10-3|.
CAISESAGRTLEQYF
TGTGCCATCAGTGAGTCGGCGGGGCGGACTTTGGAGCAGTACTTC
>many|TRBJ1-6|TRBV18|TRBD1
CASSPWAGGDGSPLHF
TGTGCCAGCTCACCATGGGCAGGGGGAGATGGATCACCCCTCCACTTT
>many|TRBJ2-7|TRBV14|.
CASSQGVPPYEQYF
TGTGCCAGCAGCCAAGGGGTTCCCCCCTACGAGCAGTACTTC
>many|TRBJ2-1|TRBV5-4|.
CASSPTQSSYNEQFF
TGTGCCAGCAGCCCTACACAGAGCTCCTACAATGAGCAGTTCTTC
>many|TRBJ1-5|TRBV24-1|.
CATSDPLNSNQPQHF
TGTGCCACCAGTGATCCACTCAACAGCAATCAGCCCCAGCATTTT
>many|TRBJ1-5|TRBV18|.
CASSPSNDQPQHF
TGTGCCAGCTCCCCCTCAAACGATCAGCCCCAGCATTTT
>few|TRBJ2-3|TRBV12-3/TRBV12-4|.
CASSLNRRADTQYF
TGTGCCAGCAGTTTGAATCGACGGGCAGATACGCAGTATTTT
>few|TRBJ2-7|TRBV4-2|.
CASSQDRNPPGEQYF
TGTGCCAGCAGCCAAGATAGGAACCCCCCGGGGGAGCAGTACTTC
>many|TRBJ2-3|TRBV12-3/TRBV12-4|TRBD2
CASSLDSGGLTDTQYF
TGTGCCAGCAGTTTGGACAGCGGGGGGCTCACAGATACGCAGTATTTT
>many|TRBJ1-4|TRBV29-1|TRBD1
CSVRTGGSRELFF
TGCAGCGTTCGGACAGGGGGCTCTAGGGAACTGTTTTTT
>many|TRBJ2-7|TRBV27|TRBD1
CASSLSGQGIYEQYF
TGTGCCAGCAGTTTATCCGGACAGGGTATCTACGAGCAGTACTTC
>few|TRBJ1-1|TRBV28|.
CASSEGTEAFF
TGTGCCAGCAGCGAAGGCACTGAAGCTTTCTTT
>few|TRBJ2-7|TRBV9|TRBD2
CASSVMAGESYEQYF
TGTGCCAGCAGCGTAATGGCGGGGGAGTCCTACGAGCAGTACTTC
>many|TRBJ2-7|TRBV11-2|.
CASSWGENYEQYF
TGTGCCAGCAGCTGGGGAGAAAATTACGAGCAGTACTTC
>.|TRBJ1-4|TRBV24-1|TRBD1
CATSDARDRNEKLFF
TGTGCCACCAGTGATGCCCGGGACAGGAATGAAAAACTGTTTTTT
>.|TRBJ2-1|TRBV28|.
CASSLKALYSNEQFF
TGTGCCAGCAGTTTAAAGGCTCTCTACTCTAATGAGCAGTTCTTC
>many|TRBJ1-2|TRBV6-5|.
CASSYSILQGYYTF
TGTGCCAGCAGTTACTCGATATTACAAGGATACTACACCTTC
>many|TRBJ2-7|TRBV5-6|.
CASSLAGQLYEQYF
TGTGCCAGCAGCTTGGCGGGACAACTGTACGAGCAGTACTTC
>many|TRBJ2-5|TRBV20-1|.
CSASSDSQETQYF
TGCAGTGCTTCTTCCGACAGCCAAGAGACCCAGTACTTC
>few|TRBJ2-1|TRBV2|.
CASSDWKRRNEQFF
TGTGCCAGCAGTGACTGGAAAAGGCGAAATGAGCAGTTCTTC
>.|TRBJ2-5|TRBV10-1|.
CASSDRPGETQYF
TGCGCCAGCAGTGACCGTCCCGGGGAGACCCAGTACTTC
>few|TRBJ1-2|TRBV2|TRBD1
CALKGAGNIYGYTF
TGTGCCCTTAAGGGGGCAGGGAATATCTATGGCTACACCTTC
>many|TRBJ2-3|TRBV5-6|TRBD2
CASSLGPSGAFTDTQYF
TGTGCCAGCAGCTTGGGCCCCAGCGGGGCCTTCACAGATACGCAGTATTTT
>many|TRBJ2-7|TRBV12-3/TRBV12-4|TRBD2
CASSTASGGSYEQYF
TGTGCCAGCAGTACCGCTAGCGGGGGCTCCTACGAGCAGTACTTC
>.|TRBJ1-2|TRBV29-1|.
CSVEGRGANYGYTF
TGCAGCGTTGAAGGCAGGGGCGCTAACTATGGCTACACCTTC
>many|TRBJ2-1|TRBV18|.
CASSPARYNEQFF
TGTGCCAGCTCACCGGCCAGATACAATGAGCAGTTCTTC
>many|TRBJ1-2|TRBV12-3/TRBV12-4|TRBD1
CASSPGQVYGYTF
TGTGCCAGCAGTCCGGGACAGGTCTATGGCTACACCTTC
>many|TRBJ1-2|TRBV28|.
CASSSWDSYTF
TGTGCCAGCAGCTCATGGGACAGCTACACCTTC
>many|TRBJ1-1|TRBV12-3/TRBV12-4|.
CASSLNWGAEAFF
TGTGCCAGCAGTTTGAATTGGGGCGCTGAAGCTTTCTTT
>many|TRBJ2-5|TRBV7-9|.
CASSLTKETQYF
TGTGCCAGCAGCTTGACCAAAGAGACCCAGTACTTC
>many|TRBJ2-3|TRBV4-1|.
CASSHETGSYTQYF
TGCGCCAGCAGCCACGAAACCGGTAGTTATACGCAGTATTTT
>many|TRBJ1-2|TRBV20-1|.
CSARNNYGYTF
TGCAGTGCTAGGAATAACTATGGCTACACCTTC
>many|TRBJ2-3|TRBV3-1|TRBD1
CASSQQGADTQYF
TGTGCCAGCAGCCAACAGGGGGCTGATACGCAGTATTTT
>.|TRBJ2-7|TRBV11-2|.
CASSSFRDSTYEQYF
TGTGCCAGCAGCTCATTCCGGGACTCAACCTACGAGCAGTACTTC
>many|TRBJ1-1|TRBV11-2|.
CASSRGGGRTEAFF
TGTGCCAGCAGCCGAGGAGGGGGTAGGACTGAAGCTTTCTTT
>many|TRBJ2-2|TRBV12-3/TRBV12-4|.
CASSPAPLAGELFF
TGTGCCAGCAGTCCCGCCCCGCTCGCCGGGGAGCTGTTTTTT
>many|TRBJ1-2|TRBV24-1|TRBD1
CATSETGQGHGYTF
TGTGCCACCAGTGAGACCGGACAGGGCCATGGCTACACCTTC
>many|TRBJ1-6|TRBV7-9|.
CASSFHDRGLLSPLHF
TGTGCCAGCAGCTTTCATGACCGGGGCCTTCTTTCACCCCTCCACTTT
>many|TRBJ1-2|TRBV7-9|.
CASSLEAAGYTF
TGTGCCAGCAGCTTAGAGGCAGCCGGCTACACCTTC